Listed below are T cell receptor beta chains from one sample, sequenced in a study of blood T cells in healthy people across ages. TCRdb called the 5' RACE reads again in MiXCR, with one record for every CDR3 protein. This table has about 1,400,000 distinct CDR3 sequences, approximately 59% appearing once. The sequenced material came from blood. These receptor sequences come from a man between 18 and 35 years old in good health. Each CDR3 is given with its conserved first and last residue. The order of the fields is clone size, CDR3 length, D gene, V gene, J gene, CDR3 protein, CDR3 DNA. A D gene is named only where the DNA matches it firmly. Size values are once, few and many counts, or a class for expanded clones, and some rows have none.

>-|15|-|TRBV4-3|TRBJ1-5
CASSQSHQGSQPQHF
TGCGCCAGCAGCCAGTCGCATCAGGGATCCCAGCCCCAGCATTTT
>-|15|-|TRBV5-1|TRBJ2-5
CASSLIGLAGETQYF
TGCGCCAGCAGCTTGATCGGACTCGCCGGAGAGACCCAGTACTTC
>-|16|-|TRBV5-1|TRBJ2-7
CASSLIGVGAVYEQYF
TGCGCCAGCAGCTTGATAGGAGTAGGGGCCGTCTACGAGCAGTACTTC
>few|13|-|TRBV6-6|TRBJ2-5
CASVLGGQETQYF
TGTGCCAGCGTTTTGGGAGGACAAGAGACCCAGTACTTC
>-|17|TRBD1|TRBV14|TRBJ1-6
CASWRVQGDFYNSPLHF
TGTGCCAGCTGGAGGGTTCAGGGGGACTTCTATAATTCACCCCTCCACTTT
>-|15|-|TRBV7-2|TRBJ2-1
CASSSTGTFSNEQFF
TGTGCCAGCAGCTCTACCGGGACTTTTAGCAATGAGCAGTTCTTC
>-|14|TRBD1|TRBV27|TRBJ1-2
CASSYLPGGGGYTF
TGTGCCAGCAGTTATCTCCCAGGGGGGGGAGGCTACACCTTC
>-|16|TRBD2|TRBV2|TRBJ2-7
CASKGFVSSGTDEQYF
TGTGCCAGCAAAGGCTTCGTGTCTAGCGGGACCGACGAGCAGTACTTC
>-|16|-|TRBV20-1|TRBJ1-2
CSARDPSPDSHYGYTF
TGCAGTGCTAGAGATCCATCTCCGGACAGTCACTATGGCTACACCTTC
>few|14|-|TRBV27|TRBJ1-2
CASSLGAGMSGYTF
TGTGCCAGCAGTTTAGGGGCAGGGATGTCTGGCTACACCTTC
>-|13|-|TRBV15|TRBJ2-5
CATSKNNEVEQYF
TGTGCCACCAGCAAAAACAACGAAGTGGAGCAGTACTTC
>-|11|TRBD1|TRBV27|TRBJ2-1
CASRTQGVEFF
TGTGCCAGCAGGACACAGGGGGTTGAGTTCTTC
>-|15|-|TRBV11-2|TRBJ2-1
CASSSLETEYNEQFF
TGTGCCAGCAGCAGCCTTGAGACGGAGTACAATGAGCAGTTCTTC
>-|15|TRBD1|TRBV7-2|TRBJ1-6
CASSLAGGTGSPLHF
TGTGCCAGCAGCTTAGCGGGGGGGACAGGTTCACCCCTCCACTTT